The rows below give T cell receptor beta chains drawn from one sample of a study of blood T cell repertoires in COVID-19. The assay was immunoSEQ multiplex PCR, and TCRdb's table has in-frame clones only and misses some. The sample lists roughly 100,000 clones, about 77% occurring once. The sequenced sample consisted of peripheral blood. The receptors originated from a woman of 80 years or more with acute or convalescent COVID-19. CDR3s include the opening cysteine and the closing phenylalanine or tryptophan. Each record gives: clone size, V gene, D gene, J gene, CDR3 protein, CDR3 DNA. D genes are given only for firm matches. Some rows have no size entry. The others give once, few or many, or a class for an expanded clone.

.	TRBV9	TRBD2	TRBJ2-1	CASSPGTSGYSNEQFF	TGTGCCAGCAGCCCCGGGACTAGCGGATATTCCAATGAGCAGTTCTTC
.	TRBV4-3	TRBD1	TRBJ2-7	CASSQRTGRYEQYF	TGCGCCAGCAGCCAGCGGACAGGGCGCTACGAGCAGTACTTC
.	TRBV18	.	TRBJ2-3	CASSPPLSTDTQYF	TGTGCCAGCTCACCACCTCTCAGCACAGATACGCAGTATTTT
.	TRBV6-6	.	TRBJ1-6	CASSQQGKPNSPLHF	TGTGCCAGCAGTCAACAGGGTAAACCGAATTCACCCCTCCACTTT
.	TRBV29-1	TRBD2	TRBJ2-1	CSSQGGTSIWYEQFF	TGCAGCTCCCAGGGGGGGACTAGCATTTGGTATGAGCAGTTCTTC
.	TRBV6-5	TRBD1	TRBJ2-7	CASSSDRTSYEQYF	TGTGCCAGCAGTTCGGACAGGACTTCCTACGAGCAGTACTTC
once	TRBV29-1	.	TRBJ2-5	CSVGGGGLNWETQYF	TGCAGCGTTGGGGGAGGGGGGCTCAATTGGGAGACCCAGTACTTC
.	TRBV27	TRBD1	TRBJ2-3	CASRPGTGPDTQYF	TGTGCCAGCAGACCAGGGACAGGACCAGATACGCAGTATTTT
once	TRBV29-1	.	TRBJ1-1	CSVGRGGSGTEAFF	TGCAGCGTTGGTCGGGGGGGATCGGGCACTGAAGCTTTCTTT
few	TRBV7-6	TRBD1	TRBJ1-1	CASSRDRDTEAFF	TGTGCCAGCAGTCGAGACAGGGACACTGAAGCTTTCTTT
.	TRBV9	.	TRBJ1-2	CASSVGQTNYGYTF	TGTGCCAGCAGCGTAGGACAGACTAACTATGGCTACACCTTC
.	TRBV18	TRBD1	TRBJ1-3	CASSPRTGSGNTIYF	TGTGCCAGCTCACCAAGGACAGGGAGCGGAAACACCATATATTTT
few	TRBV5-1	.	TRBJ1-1	CASSLSDRNTEAFF	TGCGCCAGCAGCCTCTCCGACAGGAACACTGAAGCTTTCTTT
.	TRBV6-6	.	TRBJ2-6	CASSLSGYASSGANVLTF	TGTGCCAGCAGTCTTTCGGGTTATGCGAGCTCTGGGGCCAACGTCCTGACTTTC
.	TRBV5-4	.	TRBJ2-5	CASSYRGKQETQYF	TGTGCCAGCAGCTACCGGGGGAAACAAGAGACCCAGTACTTC
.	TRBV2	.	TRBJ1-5	CASSLRDSNQPQHF	TGTGCCAGCAGCCTCAGGGATAGCAATCAGCCCCAGCATTTT
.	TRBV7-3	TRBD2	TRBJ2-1	CASSLRKREGQDEINEQFF	TGTGCCAGCAGCTTACGTAAGCGGGAGGGCCAAGACGAAATAAATGAGCAGTTCTTC
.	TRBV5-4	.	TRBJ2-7	CASTLNRDYEQYF	TGTGCCAGCACACTCAACCGGGACTACGAGCAGTACTTC
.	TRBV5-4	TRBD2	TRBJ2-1	CASSLASGGNEQFF	TGTGCCAGCAGCTTGGCTAGCGGGGGTAATGAGCAGTTCTTC
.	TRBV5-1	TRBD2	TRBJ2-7	CASSFSSGRSYEQYF	TGCGCCAGCAGCTTCTCTAGCGGGCGCTCCTACGAGCAGTACTTC
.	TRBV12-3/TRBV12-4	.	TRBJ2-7	CASSSPGQYVQYF	TGTGCCAGCAGCTCCCCTGGACAGTACGTGCAGTACTTC
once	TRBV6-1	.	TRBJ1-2	CASSEAQVSYGYTF	TGTGCCAGCAGTGAAGCCCAGGTGAGCTATGGCTACACCTTC
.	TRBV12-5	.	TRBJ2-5	CASAPTARETQYF	TGTGCTAGTGCCCCGACAGCGAGGGAGACCCAGTACTTC